This TCR beta chain was captured by sequencing in a study of blood T cell repertoires in COVID-19 (dated by TCRdb to 2019 to 2021). Broadly, across the study: Collaborator samples came from the United States, Italy and Spain and covered acute and convalescent phases of COVID-19. The samples were drawn from two sources: the first 160 participants of the ongoing ImmuneRACE study, and 1,254 subjects contributed by 6 global collaborators. A de-identified subject ID, COVID-19 status, age in years and sex were almost always included in the sample metadata. Where HLA class I and class II types were available, the types were taken from metadata supplied by the sample provider, not from assay-based typing. The material from the prospective study consisted of cDNA or gDNA derived from T cells, B-cell-depleted T cells, or PBMCs. The dataset comprised deeply sampled blood TCRbeta repertoires from subjects exposed to, actively infected with, or recovered from COVID-19. The repertoires were made available in a free public database intended to serve as a resource for research on the immune response to SARS-CoV-2.

The CDR3 measures 13 amino acids from cysteine to phenylalanine. Left in the record is the CDR3 DNA by itself, 39 bases read in frame from the first base. Via the germline V gene, CDR1 is MNHEY and CDR2 SVGAGI. Deletion took 7 bases off V and 7 bases off J, with a span of 13 bases between the germline ends. As to this clone: What this receptor recognizes is not known. No base qualities exist here, and no much larger clone lies one base off it.

Study-wide conclusions, independent of this receptor: The quantity of clinical and demographic metadata differed by source and by participant and was supplied without curation.

The immunoSEQ Assay, a bias-controlled multiplex PCR, was used to amplify TCRbeta CDR3 regions from genomic DNA. As for the original processing: The number of nucleated cells in each sample was estimated by amplification of reference gene primers within the assay. To quantify the absolute abundance of each unique TCRbeta CDR3 rearrangement, sequence reads were collapsed and filtered. For each sample, productive Simpson clonality was calculated by taking the square root of Simpson's diversity index across productive rearrangements. Imported from immuneACCESS, the table was reduced by TCRdb to in-frame sequences with V and J called. These copies leave out some clones; in studies compared against another copy, an unresolved V gene accounts for under half, and the cause of the remainder is not known. V and J calls and clone size are as listed in that table; D and trimming were resolved from the DNA. The sample has roughly 500,000 clones on record, around 85% of them singletons. Clones ranked in the top ten supply around 7.9% of the sample.

Participants in the prospective study were aged roughly 18 to 100 years, lived in about two dozen United States geographic areas, and enrolled through a virtual design. Cohort assignment in the prospective study relied on participant-reported clinical history from a screening survey and a study questionnaire. Recovered participants in ImmuneRACE Cohort 3 were defined as having two consecutive negative NP/OP PCR tests, clearance from a healthcare professional, or resolution of symptoms. In the prospective study, mobile phlebotomists collected whole blood, serum and a nasopharyngeal or oropharyngeal swab from each participant. Additional blood draws and questionnaires over an approximately two-month period could optionally be provided by prospective study participants. Blood samples from the prospective study were shipped frozen or at room temperature prior to DNA extraction.

Here the chain combines TRBV6-5 and TRBJ1-4; TRBD1 might be the D gene, on 5 matching bases. This sequence was found in an older woman who had recovered from COVID-19. Sequences were obtained from PBMCs or T cells enriched from blood (not recorded which). The sequence in DNA is TGTGCCAGCAAGCCGGGGGTGGTTGAAAAACTGTTTTTT. The translation is CASKPGVVEKLFF.